The count of the clone carrying this T cell receptor (beta chain) is one. Its target is not known. The record originates from a study of cytomegalovirus exposure and HLA in healthy donors. This CDR3 comprises 15 residues. Germline assignment: CDR1 MNHEY and CDR2 SMNVEV (reference sequence). Trimming took off 0 bases at V and 2 bases at J, with 10 bases between the two ends. Amplification used 60 Vbeta primers and 13 Jbeta primers. Here immunoSEQ multiplex PCR was the method, and the copy in TCRdb shows in-frame clones only, minus some. The sample has under 200,000 clones; approximately 70% are singletons. Study-level points and caveats: Reportedly, a later analysis found an Asian-associated ancestry cluster had fewer N-insertions than the roughly 670-donor mean. The authors considered a cluster of highly shared sequence variants likely to be a sequencing artifact.

When sampled, the donors appeared nominally healthy, though they likely had unrecorded immune exposures. This sequence joins TRBV27 and TRBJ1-1; D call uncertain. Sequencing used PBMCs. The clonotype was recovered from a woman in her twenties or thirties in good health and CMV-seronegative. The CDR3 loop is CASSLSYTPNTEAFF. DNA for the CDR3: TGTGCCAGCAGTTTATCGTACACACCAAACACTGAAGCTTTCTTT.